A selection of T cell receptor beta chains follows, all from one sample in a study of blood T cell repertoires in COVID-19. The protocol was immunoSEQ multiplex PCR, while the TCRdb copy is restricted to in-frame clones and leaves out a portion. The table includes around 200,000 clones, about 88% detected once. The sample taken for sequencing was peripheral blood. These receptors were collected from a woman aged 80 or over in a cohort sampled during active or convalescent COVID-19. CDR3s include the opening cysteine and the closing phenylalanine or tryptophan. Fields, in order: V gene, D gene, J gene, clone size, CDR3 protein, CDR3 DNA. The D gene is left open where the match is weak. The size field is filled for only some rows; it gives once, few, many or a size class.

v_call: TRBV5-1; d_call: NA; j_call: TRBJ1-6; clone_size: NA; cdr3_aa: CASASLLDSALHF; cdr3_nt: TGCGCCAGCGCCTCCTTATTAGATTCGGCCCTCCACTTT
v_call: TRBV24-1; d_call: NA; j_call: TRBJ1-5; clone_size: NA; cdr3_aa: CATSDLRGQPQHF; cdr3_nt: TGTGCCACCAGTGATTTAAGGGGTCAGCCCCAGCATTTT
v_call: TRBV3-1/TRBV3-2; d_call: NA; j_call: TRBJ1-1; clone_size: NA; cdr3_aa: CASSQIFGRGLGNTEAFF; cdr3_nt: TGTGCCAGCAGCCAAATCTTTGGGCGAGGGCTCGGGAACACTGAAGCTTTCTTT
v_call: TRBV6-4; d_call: TRBD2; j_call: TRBJ2-1; clone_size: once; cdr3_aa: CASSQLAGPYNEQFF; cdr3_nt: TGTGCCAGCAGCCAACTAGCGGGACCATACAATGAGCAGTTCTTC
v_call: TRBV18; d_call: NA; j_call: TRBJ1-4; clone_size: NA; cdr3_aa: CASSPDLSGEKLFF; cdr3_nt: TGTGCCAGCTCTCCGGACCTCAGCGGTGAAAAACTGTTTTTT
v_call: TRBV5-6; d_call: TRBD2; j_call: TRBJ2-5; clone_size: NA; cdr3_aa: CASSPALAGGQETQYF; cdr3_nt: TGTGCCAGCAGCCCCGCGCTAGCGGGGGGGCAAGAGACCCAGTACTTC
v_call: TRBV9; d_call: TRBD2; j_call: TRBJ2-5; clone_size: NA; cdr3_aa: CASSAGLAGVTQYF; cdr3_nt: TGTGCCAGCAGCGCGGGACTAGCGGGAGTGACCCAGTACTTC
v_call: TRBV7-9; d_call: NA; j_call: TRBJ1-2; clone_size: NA; cdr3_aa: CASSRREAWDGYTF; cdr3_nt: TGTGCCAGCAGCCGCAGGGAAGCTTGGGATGGCTACACCTTC
v_call: TRBV9; d_call: TRBD1; j_call: TRBJ1-6; clone_size: NA; cdr3_aa: CASSRDRVDSPLHF; cdr3_nt: TGTGCCAGCAGCCGGGACAGGGTAGATTCACCCCTCCACTTT
v_call: TRBV7-9; d_call: NA; j_call: TRBJ1-5; clone_size: few; cdr3_aa: CASSLQGAPQHF; cdr3_nt: TGTGCCAGCAGCTTACAGGGTGCGCCCCAGCATTTT
v_call: TRBV18; d_call: TRBD2; j_call: TRBJ2-3; clone_size: once; cdr3_aa: CASSPRMSGGTDTQYF; cdr3_nt: TGTGCCAGCTCACCACGGATGAGCGGGGGGACAGATACGCAGTATTTT
v_call: TRBV6-6; d_call: TRBD1; j_call: TRBJ1-6; clone_size: NA; cdr3_aa: CASRWGQNSYNSPLHF; cdr3_nt: TGTGCCAGCAGGTGGGGACAGAACTCCTATAATTCACCCCTCCACTTT
v_call: TRBV27; d_call: TRBD1; j_call: TRBJ1-5; clone_size: once; cdr3_aa: CASSFSNRGTNQPQHF; cdr3_nt: TGTGCCAGCAGTTTTTCGAACAGGGGGACCAATCAGCCCCAGCATTTT
v_call: TRBV7-2; d_call: NA; j_call: TRBJ2-2; clone_size: NA; cdr3_aa: CAIWGGAGELFF; cdr3_nt: TGTGCCATCTGGGGGGGCGCCGGGGAGCTGTTTTTT
v_call: TRBV3-1/TRBV3-2; d_call: NA; j_call: TRBJ1-3; clone_size: NA; cdr3_aa: CASSQTYSGNTIYF; cdr3_nt: TGTGCCAGCAGCCAAACTTACTCTGGAAACACCATATATTTT
v_call: TRBV6-2/TRBV6-3; d_call: TRBD1; j_call: TRBJ1-1; clone_size: NA; cdr3_aa: CASSRGQAEAFF; cdr3_nt: TGTGCCAGCAGCCGGGGACAGGCTGAAGCTTTCTTT
v_call: TRBV10-1; d_call: TRBD2; j_call: TRBJ2-3; clone_size: NA; cdr3_aa: CASSDQVSSGRADTQYF; cdr3_nt: TGCGCCAGCAGTGACCAAGTATCCAGCGGGAGGGCAGATACGCAGTATTTT
v_call: TRBV6-2/TRBV6-3; d_call: TRBD2; j_call: TRBJ2-5; clone_size: NA; cdr3_aa: CASSEQAGGPWETQYF; cdr3_nt: TGTGCCAGCAGTGAGCAAGCGGGAGGGCCTTGGGAGACCCAGTACTTC
v_call: TRBV14; d_call: TRBD2; j_call: TRBJ2-3; clone_size: NA; cdr3_aa: CASSQEWGLADLSTDTQYF; cdr3_nt: TGTGCCAGCAGCCAAGAATGGGGACTAGCGGACCTTAGCACAGATACGCAGTATTTT
v_call: TRBV7-8; d_call: TRBD2; j_call: TRBJ2-2; clone_size: NA; cdr3_aa: CASSLSSLAGAGELFF; cdr3_nt: TGTGCCAGCAGCTTAAGTTCGCTAGCGGGAGCCGGGGAGCTGTTTTTT
v_call: TRBV18; d_call: TRBD1; j_call: TRBJ2-7; clone_size: NA; cdr3_aa: CASSPPRTGDFSEQYF; cdr3_nt: TGTGCCAGCTCGCCTCCCAGGACAGGGGATTTTAGCGAGCAGTACTTC
v_call: TRBV4-3; d_call: NA; j_call: TRBJ1-2; clone_size: NA; cdr3_aa: CASSQVRGSYGYTF; cdr3_nt: TGCGCCAGCAGCCAAGTTCGAGGTAGCTATGGCTACACCTTC
v_call: TRBV24-1; d_call: TRBD2; j_call: TRBJ2-1; clone_size: NA; cdr3_aa: CATSDILAGAFNEQFF; cdr3_nt: TGTGCCACCAGTGATATACTAGCGGGAGCTTTCAATGAGCAGTTCTTC
v_call: TRBV11-2; d_call: TRBD1; j_call: TRBJ1-1; clone_size: NA; cdr3_aa: CASSLGQGNTEAFF; cdr3_nt: TGTGCCAGCAGCCTAGGACAGGGAAACACTGAAGCTTTCTTT
v_call: TRBV11-3; d_call: TRBD1; j_call: TRBJ2-7; clone_size: once; cdr3_aa: CASSFSGQGKTEQYF; cdr3_nt: TGTGCCAGCAGCTTTTCAGGACAGGGTAAAACCGAGCAGTACTTC
v_call: TRBV3-1/TRBV3-2; d_call: NA; j_call: TRBJ1-2; clone_size: few; cdr3_aa: CASSQTLGGIDGYTF; cdr3_nt: TGTGCCAGCAGCCAAACTCTCGGGGGGATAGATGGCTACACCTTC
v_call: TRBV3-1/TRBV3-2; d_call: TRBD2; j_call: TRBJ2-3; clone_size: NA; cdr3_aa: CASSMAGGSSTDTQYF; cdr3_nt: TGTGCCAGCAGCATGGCGGGAGGGTCGAGCACAGATACGCAGTATTTT
v_call: TRBV15; d_call: NA; j_call: TRBJ2-7; clone_size: NA; cdr3_aa: CATLEDNSYEQYF; cdr3_nt: TGTGCCACTCTTGAGGACAACTCCTACGAGCAGTACTTC
v_call: TRBV6-5; d_call: NA; j_call: TRBJ1-2; clone_size: few; cdr3_aa: CASRDILWDGYTF; cdr3_nt: TGTGCCAGCCGGGACATCCTTTGGGATGGCTACACCTTC
v_call: TRBV5-8; d_call: TRBD1; j_call: TRBJ1-2; clone_size: NA; cdr3_aa: CASTRDRGPNGYTF; cdr3_nt: TGTGCCAGCACCCGGGACAGGGGGCCTAATGGCTACACCTTC
v_call: TRBV3-1/TRBV3-2; d_call: TRBD1; j_call: TRBJ2-2; clone_size: NA; cdr3_aa: CASSQDGVGDRDKRELFF; cdr3_nt: TGTGCCAGCAGCCAAGACGGTGTCGGGGACAGGGATAAGAGGGAGCTGTTTTTT
v_call: TRBV9; d_call: NA; j_call: TRBJ1-2; clone_size: NA; cdr3_aa: CASSVDEGYGYTF; cdr3_nt: TGTGCCAGCAGCGTCGATGAGGGCTATGGCTACACCTTC
v_call: TRBV3-1/TRBV3-2; d_call: NA; j_call: TRBJ2-7; clone_size: NA; cdr3_aa: CASSQVSGNYEQYF; cdr3_nt: TGTGCCAGCAGCCAGGTTAGCGGTAACTACGAGCAGTACTTC
v_call: TRBV27; d_call: TRBD1; j_call: TRBJ1-4; clone_size: NA; cdr3_aa: CASSAWTGIYGNEKLFF; cdr3_nt: TGTGCCAGCAGTGCATGGACAGGGATTTATGGTAATGAAAAACTGTTTTTT
v_call: TRBV7-9; d_call: NA; j_call: TRBJ1-1; clone_size: few; cdr3_aa: CASSLLAKNTEAFF; cdr3_nt: TGTGCCAGCAGCTTACTCGCGAAGAACACTGAAGCTTTCTTT
v_call: TRBV12-3/TRBV12-4; d_call: NA; j_call: TRBJ2-7; clone_size: few; cdr3_aa: CASSPGDYEQYF; cdr3_nt: TGTGCCAGCAGTCCAGGGGATTACGAGCAGTACTTC
v_call: TRBV23-1; d_call: NA; j_call: TRBJ1-4; clone_size: NA; cdr3_aa: CASSQTGRLNEKLFF; cdr3_nt: TGCGCCAGCAGTCAAACAGGGAGATTAAATGAAAAACTGTTTTTT
v_call: TRBV11-2; d_call: TRBD1; j_call: TRBJ2-7; clone_size: NA; cdr3_aa: CATTSPRQGFSYEQYF; cdr3_nt: TGTGCCACCACGAGCCCTCGACAGGGGTTTTCCTACGAGCAGTACTTC
v_call: TRBV11-2; d_call: TRBD2; j_call: TRBJ2-5; clone_size: NA; cdr3_aa: CASSIGAGVPETQYF; cdr3_nt: TGTGCCAGCTCCATCGGGGCGGGAGTCCCAGAGACCCAGTACTTC
v_call: TRBV19; d_call: NA; j_call: TRBJ1-2; clone_size: NA; cdr3_aa: CASSIGQNANYGYTF; cdr3_nt: TGTGCCAGTAGTATAGGTCAGAACGCTAACTATGGCTACACCTTC